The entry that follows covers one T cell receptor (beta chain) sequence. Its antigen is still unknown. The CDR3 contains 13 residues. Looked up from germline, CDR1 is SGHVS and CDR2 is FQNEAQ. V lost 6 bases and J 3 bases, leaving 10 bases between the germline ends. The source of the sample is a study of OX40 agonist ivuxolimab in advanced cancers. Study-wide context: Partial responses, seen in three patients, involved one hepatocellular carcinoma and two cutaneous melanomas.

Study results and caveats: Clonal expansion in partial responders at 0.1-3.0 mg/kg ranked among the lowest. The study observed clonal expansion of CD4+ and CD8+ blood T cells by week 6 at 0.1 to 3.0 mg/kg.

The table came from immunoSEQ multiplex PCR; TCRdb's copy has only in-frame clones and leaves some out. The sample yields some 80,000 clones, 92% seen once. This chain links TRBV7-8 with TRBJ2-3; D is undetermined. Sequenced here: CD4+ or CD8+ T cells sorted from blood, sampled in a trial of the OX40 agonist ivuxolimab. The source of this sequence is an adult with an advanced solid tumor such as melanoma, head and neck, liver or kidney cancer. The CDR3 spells CASRLSETDTQYF. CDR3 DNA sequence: TGTGCCAGCAGACTCAGCGAAACAGATACGCAGTATTTT.